This TCR beta chain derives from a study of T cells in Graves' hyperthyroidism and ophthalmopathy. Whole-study context: The blood sample was taken at first diagnosis, before treatment began.

This clonotype showed up just a few times. RNA transcripts provided the source from which TCR beta CDR3 regions were amplified. TCR CDR3 underwent first-round RT-PCR with the HTBI primer set. TCRdb re-called the multiplex PCR reads with MiXCR, one entry per CDR3 protein. There are 500,000 to 700,000 distinct CDR3 sequences in the sample; approximately 15% occur only once, and approximately 18% lies in the top ten. The CDR3 has 13 residues. The V and J ends lost 3 bases and 2 bases, in that order; junction bases with no gene match: 2. The germline V gene has CDR1 DFQATT and CDR2 SNEGSKA (reference sequence). Aged 18 to 65, the patients had hyperthyroidism that was newly diagnosed and had lasted under 2 months. Fresh peripheral blood, roughly 9.8 ml of it, supplied the PBMCs.

The gene calls are TRBV20-1 and TRBJ2-7, with TRBD2 matching 9 bases. The clonotype originates from a woman between 18 and 30 years old with Graves' hyperthyroidism. The sample comprised blood. The CDR3 reads CSARREGTYEQYF. The CDR3 DNA is TGCAGTGCTAGGCGGGAGGGTACCTACGAGCAGTACTTC.